This T cell receptor (beta chain) was observed in a study of T cell responses to AZD1222 COVID-19 vaccine. On the study more broadly: Second doses were pooled across both intervals (about 4 or about 12 weeks). Study conclusions and caveats: Distributed over spike, vaccine-associated CD4 TCRs predominated at 160-218 and 743-854.

This table comes from immunoSEQ multiplex PCR, and its TCRdb copy is limited to in-frame clones, with some not included. The data hold about 150,000 clones, with 80% to 90% observed a single time. To note about this clone: As yet, its antigen is unknown.

Trimming shortened V by 3 bases and J by 6 bases, and 17 bases separated the two germline ends. Germline values: CDR1 MNHEY, CDR2 SMNVEV (reference sequence). The CDR3 is 15 residues long. The input for sequencing was peripheral blood, taken on day 0 of AZD1222 vaccination. This sequence was found in an adult in good health. The gene calls are TRBV27 and TRBJ1-2; tentative D call: TRBD1 (6 bases). The CDR3 DNA sequence: TGTGCCAGCAGTTTCATGGGGGGCGAATGGAATGGCTACACCTTC. Residues: CASSFMGGEWNGYTF.